A selection of T cell receptor beta chains follows, all from one sample in a study of cytomegalovirus exposure and HLA in healthy donors. The protocol was immunoSEQ multiplex PCR, while the TCRdb copy is restricted to in-frame clones and leaves out a portion. The sample contains under 250,000 clones, around 83% of which appear only once. The source material was PBMCs. The receptor source for this set is a woman aged 40 to 55 in good health and CMV-seronegative. The CDR3 runs from the conserved cysteine through the conserved F or W. The order of the fields is V gene, clone size, J gene, D gene, CDR3 DNA, CDR3 protein. D genes are given only for firm matches. A clone size is listed for some rows: how often the clone was seen (once, few, many), or a class if it is expanded.

v_call: TRBV19; clone_size: .; j_call: TRBJ1-1; d_call: .; cdr3_nt: TGTGCCAGTAGTTCGGGACAGAACACTGAAGCTTTCTTT; cdr3_aa: CASSSGQNTEAFF
v_call: TRBV5-1; clone_size: .; j_call: TRBJ2-5; d_call: TRBD1; cdr3_nt: TGCGCCAGCAGCCGACAGGGTTTAAGAGAGACCCAGTACTTC; cdr3_aa: CASSRQGLRETQYF
v_call: TRBV7-3; clone_size: .; j_call: TRBJ2-1; d_call: .; cdr3_nt: TGTGCCAGCAGCTCGGGGTTCTTC; cdr3_aa: CASSSGFF
v_call: TRBV7-2; clone_size: few; j_call: TRBJ1-1; d_call: .; cdr3_nt: TGTGCCAGCAGCTTAATCGGAGGCATGAGGACTGAAGCTTTCTTT; cdr3_aa: CASSLIGGMRTEAFF
v_call: TRBV10-3; clone_size: .; j_call: TRBJ1-4; d_call: .; cdr3_nt: TGTGCCATCAGTTTCGACGTGGGGCGTGAAAAACTGTTTTTT; cdr3_aa: CAISFDVGREKLFF
v_call: TRBV28; clone_size: .; j_call: TRBJ1-5; d_call: .; cdr3_nt: TGTGCCAGCAGTCTAAATTTTGGCGGGCCCCAGCATTTT; cdr3_aa: CASSLNFGGPQHF
v_call: TRBV7-3; clone_size: .; j_call: TRBJ2-1; d_call: TRBD1; cdr3_nt: TGTGCCAGCAGCTTACAGGGGGCCTACAATGAGCAGTTCTTC; cdr3_aa: CASSLQGAYNEQFF
v_call: TRBV5-4; clone_size: .; j_call: TRBJ2-6; d_call: TRBD1; cdr3_nt: TGTGCCAGCAGCTGGGGGGGGACAGGGTCTGGGGCCAACGTCCTGACTTTC; cdr3_aa: CASSWGGTGSGANVLTF
v_call: TRBV6-5; clone_size: .; j_call: TRBJ2-3; d_call: .; cdr3_nt: TGTGCCAGCAGTCATTTCGGGAGTTCGACAGATACGCAGTATTTT; cdr3_aa: CASSHFGSSTDTQYF
v_call: TRBV12-5; clone_size: once; j_call: TRBJ1-2; d_call: .; cdr3_nt: TGTGCTAGTGGTTTGGTACCTCCCGGGTTTGGCTACACCTTC; cdr3_aa: CASGLVPPGFGYTF
v_call: TRBV7-2; clone_size: .; j_call: TRBJ2-5; d_call: TRBD1; cdr3_nt: TGTGCCAGCAGTCGGACAGGGGGCGCGGAGACCCAGTACTTC; cdr3_aa: CASSRTGGAETQYF
v_call: TRBV9; clone_size: .; j_call: TRBJ2-7; d_call: TRBD2; cdr3_nt: TGTGCCAGCAGCACTTCTGGGACTAGCGGTTACGAGCAGTACTTC; cdr3_aa: CASSTSGTSGYEQYF
v_call: TRBV2; clone_size: .; j_call: TRBJ2-4; d_call: TRBD1; cdr3_nt: TGTGCCAGTGACAGGGGTGCAATAGCCAAAAACATTCAGTACTTC; cdr3_aa: CASDRGAIAKNIQYF
v_call: TRBV18; clone_size: .; j_call: TRBJ1-2; d_call: TRBD1; cdr3_nt: TGTGCCAGCTCACATTCCGGGACAGGGATGGGTGGCTACACCTTC; cdr3_aa: CASSHSGTGMGGYTF
v_call: TRBV11-2; clone_size: .; j_call: TRBJ2-7; d_call: TRBD2; cdr3_nt: TGTGCCAGCAGCTCCTGGACTAGCGGGAGCGACGAGCAGTACTTC; cdr3_aa: CASSSWTSGSDEQYF
v_call: TRBV21-1; clone_size: .; j_call: TRBJ1-1; d_call: .; cdr3_nt: TGTGCCAGCAGAGAATGGACAGGAACGAACACTGAAGCTTTCTTT; cdr3_aa: CASREWTGTNTEAFF
v_call: TRBV15; clone_size: .; j_call: TRBJ1-2; d_call: TRBD1; cdr3_nt: TGTGCCACCAGCACACTACAGGGGGTGGCTATGGGCTACACCTTC; cdr3_aa: CATSTLQGVAMGYTF
v_call: TRBV7-2; clone_size: .; j_call: TRBJ2-7; d_call: .; cdr3_nt: TGTGCCAGCAGCCCTCCCAGGGGGGACGAGCAGTACTTC; cdr3_aa: CASSPPRGDEQYF
v_call: TRBV30; clone_size: .; j_call: TRBJ2-1; d_call: .; cdr3_nt: TGTGCCTGGTCGGAGCGGGTAACTCTCTTC; cdr3_aa: CAWSERVTLF
v_call: TRBV10-2; clone_size: .; j_call: TRBJ1-2; d_call: TRBD1; cdr3_nt: TGCGCCAGCAGTGACCGGGACAGTATCGACTATGGCTACACCTTC; cdr3_aa: CASSDRDSIDYGYTF
v_call: TRBV19; clone_size: once; j_call: TRBJ1-1; d_call: .; cdr3_nt: TGTGCCAGTAAGCCGGACAGAGCCCAGAACACTGAAGCTTTCTTT; cdr3_aa: CASKPDRAQNTEAFF
v_call: TRBV28; clone_size: .; j_call: TRBJ1-2; d_call: .; cdr3_nt: TGTGCCACAGACAGGAACTATGGCTACACCTTC; cdr3_aa: CATDRNYGYTF
v_call: TRBV4-1; clone_size: .; j_call: TRBJ2-7; d_call: TRBD1; cdr3_nt: TGCGCCAGCAGCCCAGGACAGGGCAGGAGCTCCTACGAGCAGTACTTC; cdr3_aa: CASSPGQGRSSYEQYF
v_call: TRBV19; clone_size: few; j_call: TRBJ1-1; d_call: .; cdr3_nt: TGTGCCAGTTCCCCAAATTGGGGAGCGAACACTGAAGCTTTCTTT; cdr3_aa: CASSPNWGANTEAFF
v_call: TRBV23-1; clone_size: .; j_call: TRBJ1-4; d_call: TRBD1; cdr3_nt: TGCGCCAGCAGTAATCCGGGACAGGCAGAAAAACTGTTTTTT; cdr3_aa: CASSNPGQAEKLFF
v_call: TRBV19; clone_size: few; j_call: TRBJ2-1; d_call: TRBD2; cdr3_nt: TGTGCCAGTGCCTCAGCGGGAGGGACTCTCAATGAGCAGTTCTTC; cdr3_aa: CASASAGGTLNEQFF